This T cell receptor (beta chain) came from a study of technical replicates of blood from several donors. V was trimmed by 3 bases and J by 4 bases, leaving 9 bases between them. The CDR3 is 13 amino acids. Germline CDR1 reads MDHEN; CDR2 reads SYDVKM. Here immunoSEQ multiplex PCR was the method, and the copy in TCRdb shows in-frame clones only, minus some. In the table there are approximately 88,000 clones, about 97% of which are singletons. This clonotype was sampled from a human donor in good health. Sequencing used T cells isolated from PBMCs. V usage is TRBV28 and J usage is TRBJ1-2; tentatively, D is TRBD1 (5 bases). Here the CDR3 reads CASSFMTVYGYTF. CDR3 in DNA: TGTGCCAGCAGTTTCATGACAGTCTATGGCTACACCTTC.